This T cell receptor (beta chain) was profiled in a study of cytomegalovirus exposure and HLA in healthy donors. In the study overall: Around 200 million T cells yielded approximately 100 million unique TCR beta sequences, as an earlier analysis found.

This CDR3 contains 14 residues. In germline, CDR1 is LGHNA, CDR2 YNFKEQ. Trimming cost V 0 bases and J 4 bases, with 9 bases left between them. PCR was performed using 60 Vbeta and 13 Jbeta primers. Clones were sequenced by immunoSEQ multiplex PCR, and TCRdb holds only the in-frame ones, with some missing. This sample's table reports roughly 140,000 clones. The receptor was derived from a male donor in good health and CMV-seronegative. The sequenced material came from PBMCs. V is TRBV4-2 and J is TRBJ1-2; D gene uncertain. The CDR3 sequence is CASSQDRSGYGYTF. The DNA for the CDR3 is TGTGCCAGCAGCCAAGATCGGAGTGGCTATGGCTACACCTTC.